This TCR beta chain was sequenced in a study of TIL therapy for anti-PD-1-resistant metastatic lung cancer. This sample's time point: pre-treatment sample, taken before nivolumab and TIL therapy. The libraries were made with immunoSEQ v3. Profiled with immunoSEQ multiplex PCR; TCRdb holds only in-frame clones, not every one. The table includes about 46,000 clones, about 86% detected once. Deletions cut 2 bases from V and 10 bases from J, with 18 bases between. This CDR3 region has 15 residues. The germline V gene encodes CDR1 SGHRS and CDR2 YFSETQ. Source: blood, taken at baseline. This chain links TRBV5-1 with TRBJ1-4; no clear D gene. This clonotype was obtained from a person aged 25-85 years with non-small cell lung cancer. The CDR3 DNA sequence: TGCGCCAGCAGCTTACATCCTTCAGTCTCAGGAAAACTGTTTTTT. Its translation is CASSLHPSVSGKLFF.